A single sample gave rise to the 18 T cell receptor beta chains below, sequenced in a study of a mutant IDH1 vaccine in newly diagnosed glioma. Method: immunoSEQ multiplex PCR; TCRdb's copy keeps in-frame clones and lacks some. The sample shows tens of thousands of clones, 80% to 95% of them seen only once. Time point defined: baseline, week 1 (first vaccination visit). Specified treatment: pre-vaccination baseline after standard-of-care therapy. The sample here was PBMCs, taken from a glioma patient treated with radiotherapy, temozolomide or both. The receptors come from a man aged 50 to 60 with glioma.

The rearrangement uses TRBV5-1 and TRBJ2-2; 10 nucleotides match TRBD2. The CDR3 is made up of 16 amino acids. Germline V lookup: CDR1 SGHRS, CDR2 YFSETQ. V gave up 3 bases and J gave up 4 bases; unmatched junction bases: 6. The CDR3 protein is CASSSSGGLATGELFF. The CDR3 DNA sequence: TGCGCCAGCAGCTCTAGCGGGGGCCTGGCCACCGGGGAGCTGTTTTTT.

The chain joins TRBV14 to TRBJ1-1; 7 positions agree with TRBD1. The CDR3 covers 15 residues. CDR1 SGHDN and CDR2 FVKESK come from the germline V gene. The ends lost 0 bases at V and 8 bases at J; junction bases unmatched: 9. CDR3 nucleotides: TGTGCCAGCAGCCAAGATCTGGGCAGGGGGAGGGAAGCTTTCTTT. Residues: CASSQDLGRGREAFF.

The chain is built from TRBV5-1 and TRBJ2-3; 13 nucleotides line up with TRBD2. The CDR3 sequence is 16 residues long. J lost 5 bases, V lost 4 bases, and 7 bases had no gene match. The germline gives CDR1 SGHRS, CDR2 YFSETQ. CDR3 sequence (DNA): TGCGCCAGCAGCAGGACTAGCGGGAGTCGGCAAGATACGCAGTATTTT. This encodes CASSRTSGSRQDTQYF.

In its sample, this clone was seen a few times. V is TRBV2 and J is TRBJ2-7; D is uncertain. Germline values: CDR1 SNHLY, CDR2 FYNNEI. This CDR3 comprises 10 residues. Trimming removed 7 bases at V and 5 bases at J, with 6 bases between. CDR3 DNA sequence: TGTGCCAGCACGGGTAACGAGCAGTACTTC. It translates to CASTGNEQYF.

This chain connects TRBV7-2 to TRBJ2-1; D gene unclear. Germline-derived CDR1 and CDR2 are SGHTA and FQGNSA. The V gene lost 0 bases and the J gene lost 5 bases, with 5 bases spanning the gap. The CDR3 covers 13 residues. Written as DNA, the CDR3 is TGTGCCAGCAGCTTAGCGTCGGACAATGAGCAGTTCTTC. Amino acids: CASSLASDNEQFF.

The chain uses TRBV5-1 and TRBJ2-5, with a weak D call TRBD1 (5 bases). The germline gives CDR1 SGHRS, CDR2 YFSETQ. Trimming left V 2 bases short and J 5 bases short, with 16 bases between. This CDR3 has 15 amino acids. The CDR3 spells CASSLNARSGETQYF. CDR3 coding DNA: TGCGCCAGCAGCTTAAATGCGCGGTCAGGGGAGACCCAGTACTTC. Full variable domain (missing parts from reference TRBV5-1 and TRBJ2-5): KAGVTQTPRYLIKTRGQQVTLSCSPISGHRSVSWYQQTPGQGLQFLFEYFSETQRNKGNFPGRFSGRQFSNSRSEMNVSTLELGDSALYLCASSLNARSGETQYFGPGTRLLVL.

As DNA, the CDR3 is TGTGCCAGCAGCTTAGAGTGGGGTCGGGGCTATAGCAATCAGCCCCAGCATTTT. It yields the protein CASSLEWGRGYSNQPQHF. The chain has TRBV7-8 and TRBJ1-5; possibly TRBD1 for D (5 bases). The germline V and J ends were trimmed by 1 base and 0 bases, with 16 bases remaining between them. Germline-derived CDR1 and CDR2 are SGHVS and FQNEAQ. The CDR3 has 18 residues.

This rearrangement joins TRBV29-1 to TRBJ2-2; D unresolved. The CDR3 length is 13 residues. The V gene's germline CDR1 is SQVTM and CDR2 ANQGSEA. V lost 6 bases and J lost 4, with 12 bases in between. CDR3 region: CSVIYQVTGELFF. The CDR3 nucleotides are TGCAGCGTAATCTACCAGGTCACCGGGGAGCTGTTTTTT.

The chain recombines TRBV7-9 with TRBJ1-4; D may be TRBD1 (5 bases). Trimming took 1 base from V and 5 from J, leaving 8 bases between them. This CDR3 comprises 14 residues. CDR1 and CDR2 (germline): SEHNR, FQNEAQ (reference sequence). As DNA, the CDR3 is TGTGCCAGCAGCTTAGGATGGGGGAATGAAAAACTGTTTTTT. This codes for CASSLGWGNEKLFF.

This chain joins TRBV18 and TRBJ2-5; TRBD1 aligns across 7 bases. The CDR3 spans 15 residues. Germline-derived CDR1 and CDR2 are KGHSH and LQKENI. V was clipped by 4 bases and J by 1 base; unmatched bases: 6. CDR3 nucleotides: TGTGCCAGCTCACTCCGGACAGGCACCCAAGAGACCCAGTACTTC. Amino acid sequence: CASSLRTGTQETQYF. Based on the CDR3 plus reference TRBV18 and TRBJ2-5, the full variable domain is NAGVMQNPRHLVRRRGQEARLRCSPMKGHSHVYWYRQLPEEGLKFMVYLQKENIIDESGMPKERFSAEFPKEGPSILRIQQVVRGDSAAYFCASSLRTGTQETQYFGPGTRLLVL.

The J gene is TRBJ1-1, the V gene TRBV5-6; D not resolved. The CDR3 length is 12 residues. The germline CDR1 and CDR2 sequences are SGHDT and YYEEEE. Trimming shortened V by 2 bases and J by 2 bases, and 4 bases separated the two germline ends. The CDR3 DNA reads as TGTGCCAGCAGCTTTTTTAACACTGAAGCTTTCTTT. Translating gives CASSFFNTEAFF.

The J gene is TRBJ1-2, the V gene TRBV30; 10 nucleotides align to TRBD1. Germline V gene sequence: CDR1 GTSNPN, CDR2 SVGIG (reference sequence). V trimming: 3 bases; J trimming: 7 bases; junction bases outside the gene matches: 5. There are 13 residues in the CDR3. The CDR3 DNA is TGTGCCTGGAGGTTCGGGACAGGGGTTGGCTACACCTTC. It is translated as CAWRFGTGVGYTF.

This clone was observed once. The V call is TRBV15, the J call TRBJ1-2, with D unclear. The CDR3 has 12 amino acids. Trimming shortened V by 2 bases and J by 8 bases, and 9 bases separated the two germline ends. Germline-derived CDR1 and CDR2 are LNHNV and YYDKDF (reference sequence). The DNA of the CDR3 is TGTGCCACCAGCAGAACTGGCAGGGGCTACACCTTC. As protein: CATSRTGRGYTF. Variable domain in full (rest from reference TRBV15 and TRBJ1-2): DAMVIQNPRYQVTQFGKPVTLSCSQTLNHNVMYWYQQKSSQAPKLLFHYYDKDFNNEADTPDNFQSRRPNTSFCFLDIRSPGLGDTAMYLCATSRTGRGYTFGSGTRLTVV.

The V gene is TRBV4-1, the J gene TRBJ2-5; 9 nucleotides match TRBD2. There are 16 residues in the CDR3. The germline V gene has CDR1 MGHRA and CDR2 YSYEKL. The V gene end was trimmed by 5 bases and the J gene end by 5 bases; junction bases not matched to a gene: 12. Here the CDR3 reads CASSTLGREGLETQYF. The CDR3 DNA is TGCGCCAGCAGCACACTCGGGCGGGAGGGCCTGGAGACCCAGTACTTC.

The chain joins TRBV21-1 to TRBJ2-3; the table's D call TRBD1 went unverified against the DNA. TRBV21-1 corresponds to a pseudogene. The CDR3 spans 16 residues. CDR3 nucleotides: TGTGCCAGCAGCAAAAGTGGACAGGGTAATAGGGATACGCAGTATTTT. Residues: CASSKSGQGNRDTQYF.

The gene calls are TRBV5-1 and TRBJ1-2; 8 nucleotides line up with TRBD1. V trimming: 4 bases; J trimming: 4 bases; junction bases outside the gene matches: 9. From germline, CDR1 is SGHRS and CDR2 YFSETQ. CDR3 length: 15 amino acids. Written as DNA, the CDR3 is TGCGCCAGCAGCCAGGGGCGGACAGGGAGCTATGGCTACACCTTC. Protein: CASSQGRTGSYGYTF.

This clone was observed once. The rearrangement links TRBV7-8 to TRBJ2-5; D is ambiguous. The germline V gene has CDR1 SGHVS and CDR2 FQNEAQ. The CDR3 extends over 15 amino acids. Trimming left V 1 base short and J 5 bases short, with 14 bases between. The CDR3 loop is CASSLGSSSSETQYF. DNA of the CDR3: TGTGCCAGCAGCTTAGGATCGAGTAGCTCGGAGACCCAGTACTTC.

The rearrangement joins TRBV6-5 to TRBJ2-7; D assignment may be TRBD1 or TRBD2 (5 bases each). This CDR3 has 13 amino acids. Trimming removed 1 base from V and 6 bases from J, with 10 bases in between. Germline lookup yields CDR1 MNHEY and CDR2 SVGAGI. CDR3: CASSYYKGSEQYF. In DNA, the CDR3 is TGTGCCAGCAGTTACTACAAGGGGAGCGAGCAGTACTTC.